This is a list of T cell receptor beta chains from one sample in a study of blood T cell repertoires in COVID-19. Data came from immunoSEQ multiplex PCR; TCRdb stores just in-frame clones and leaves some out. The sample shows about 150,000 clones, less than 85% of them seen only once. The sample taken for sequencing was peripheral blood. These receptors all stem from a woman of 80 years or more with active or convalescent COVID-19. CDR3s include the opening cysteine and the closing phenylalanine or tryptophan. Part of the rows lack a size; the others show once, few, many or a class for expanded clones.

V	size	J	CDR3
TRBV28	NA	TRBJ2-3	CASSAYTSGVPDTQYF
TRBV5-4	NA	TRBJ1-2	CASSLRQGREGYTF
TRBV5-1	NA	TRBJ2-1	CASSRDSVRNEQFF
TRBV24-1	NA	TRBJ2-2	CATSDFRGMNTGELFF
TRBV19	NA	TRBJ2-3	CASSSPPGRRGTDTQYF
TRBV18	once	TRBJ1-2	CASSPGGGTNYGYTF
TRBV19	NA	TRBJ1-3	CASSIAETSGNTIYF
TRBV4-2	NA	TRBJ1-6	CASSQVAGTDSPLHF
TRBV3-1/TRBV3-2	once	TRBJ1-2	CASSPWDREGGYTF
TRBV19	NA	TRBJ1-2	CASRAQAGDYGYTF
TRBV19	NA	TRBJ1-2	CASSKQTGLPPYGYTF
TRBV6-5	NA	TRBJ2-7	CASDRAYEQYF
TRBV10-3	NA	TRBJ1-1	CAFSGGGNTEAFF
TRBV2	NA	TRBJ1-1	CASSELGAITMNTEAFF
TRBV5-8	NA	TRBJ2-1	CASSFTRGTYNEQFF
TRBV2	NA	TRBJ1-4	CASTQGAEGKLFF
TRBV3-1/TRBV3-2	many	TRBJ2-1	CASSQAWTSGTRMGEQFF
TRBV19	NA	TRBJ1-2	CASSIGANYGYTF
TRBV19	NA	TRBJ2-7	CASSSGRGYYEQYF
TRBV9	once	TRBJ2-2	CASSEGTTGTTGELFF
TRBV11-2	once	TRBJ2-3	CASSFASADTQYF
TRBV6-5	NA	TRBJ2-3	CASSTGRTDTQYF